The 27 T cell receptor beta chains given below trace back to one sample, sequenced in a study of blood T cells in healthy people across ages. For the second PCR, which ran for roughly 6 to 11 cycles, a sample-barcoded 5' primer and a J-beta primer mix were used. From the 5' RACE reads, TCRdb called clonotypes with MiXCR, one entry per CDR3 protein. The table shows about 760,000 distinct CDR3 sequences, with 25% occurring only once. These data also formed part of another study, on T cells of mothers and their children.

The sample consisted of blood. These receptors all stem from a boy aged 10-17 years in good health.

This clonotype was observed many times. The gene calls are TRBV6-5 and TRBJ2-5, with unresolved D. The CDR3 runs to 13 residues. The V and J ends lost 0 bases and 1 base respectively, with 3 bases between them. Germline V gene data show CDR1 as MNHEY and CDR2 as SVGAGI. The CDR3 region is CASSYSTQETQYF. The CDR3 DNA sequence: TGTGCCAGCAGTTACTCGACCCAAGAGACCCAGTACTTC.

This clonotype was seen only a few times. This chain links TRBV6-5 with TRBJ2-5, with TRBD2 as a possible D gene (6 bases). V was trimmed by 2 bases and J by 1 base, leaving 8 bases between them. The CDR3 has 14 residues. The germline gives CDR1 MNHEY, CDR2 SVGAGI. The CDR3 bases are TGTGCCAGCAGTTACGGGGGGTTCCAAGAGACCCAGTACTTC. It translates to CASSYGGFQETQYF.

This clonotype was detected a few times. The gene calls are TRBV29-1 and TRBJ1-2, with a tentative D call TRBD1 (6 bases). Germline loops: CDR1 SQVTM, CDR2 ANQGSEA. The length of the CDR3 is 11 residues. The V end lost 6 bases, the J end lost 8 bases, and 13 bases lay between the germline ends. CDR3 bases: TGCAGCGTGTCCGGGGGGGGCGGCTACACCTTC. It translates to CSVSGGGGYTF.

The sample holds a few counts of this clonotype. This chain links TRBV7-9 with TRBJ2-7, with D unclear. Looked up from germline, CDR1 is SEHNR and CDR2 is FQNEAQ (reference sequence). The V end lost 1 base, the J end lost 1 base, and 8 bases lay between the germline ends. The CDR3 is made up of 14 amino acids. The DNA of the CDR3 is TGTGCCAGCAGCTTAGACGGGCTTTCCTACGAGCAGTACTTC. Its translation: CASSLDGLSYEQYF. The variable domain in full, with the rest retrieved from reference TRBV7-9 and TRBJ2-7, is DTGVSQNPRHKITKRGQNVTFRCDPISEHNRLYWYRQTLGQGPEFLTYFQNEAQLEKSRLLSDRFSAERPKGSFSTLEIQRTEQGDSAMYLCASSLDGLSYEQYFGPGTRLTVT.

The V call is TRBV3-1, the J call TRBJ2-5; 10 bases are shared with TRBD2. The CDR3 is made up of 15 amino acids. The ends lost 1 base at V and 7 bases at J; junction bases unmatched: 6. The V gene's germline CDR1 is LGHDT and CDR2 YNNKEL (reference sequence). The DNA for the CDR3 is TGTGCCAGCAGCCAAGCGACCGAGCGGGGGGGGACCCAGTACTTC. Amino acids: CASSQATERGGTQYF.

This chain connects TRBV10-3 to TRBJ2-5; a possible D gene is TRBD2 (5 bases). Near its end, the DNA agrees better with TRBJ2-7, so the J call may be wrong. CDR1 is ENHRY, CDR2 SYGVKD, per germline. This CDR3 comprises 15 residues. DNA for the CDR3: TGTGCCATCAGTGAACCGGACTCAAGCTCCTACGAGCAGTACTTC. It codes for CAISEPDSSSYEQYF.

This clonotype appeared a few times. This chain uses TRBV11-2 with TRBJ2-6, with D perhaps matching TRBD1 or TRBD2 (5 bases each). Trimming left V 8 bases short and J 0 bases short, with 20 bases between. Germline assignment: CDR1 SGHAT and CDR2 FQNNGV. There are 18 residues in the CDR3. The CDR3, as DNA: TGTGCCAGCCGGACATCCGGGACCCTCAGCTCTGGGGCCAACGTCCTGACTTTC. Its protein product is CASRTSGTLSSGANVLTF.

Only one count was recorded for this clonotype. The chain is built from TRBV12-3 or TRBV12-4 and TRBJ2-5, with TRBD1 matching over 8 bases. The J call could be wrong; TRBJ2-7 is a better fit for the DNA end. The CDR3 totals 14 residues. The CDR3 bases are TGTGCCAGCAGTTTGGGCAGGGGGCGGATCGAGCAGTACTTC. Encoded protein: CASSLGRGRIEQYF.

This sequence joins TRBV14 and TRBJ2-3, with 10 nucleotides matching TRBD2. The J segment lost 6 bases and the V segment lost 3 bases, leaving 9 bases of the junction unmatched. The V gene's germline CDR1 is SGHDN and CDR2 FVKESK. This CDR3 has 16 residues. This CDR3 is CASSHSSGGARDTQYF. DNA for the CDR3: TGTGCCAGCAGCCACTCAAGCGGGGGGGCCAGGGATACGCAGTATTTT.

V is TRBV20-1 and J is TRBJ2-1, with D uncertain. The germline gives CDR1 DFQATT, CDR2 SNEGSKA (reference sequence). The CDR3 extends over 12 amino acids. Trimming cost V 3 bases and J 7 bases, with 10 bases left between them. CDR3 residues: CSARSTPNEQFF. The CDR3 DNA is TGCAGTGCTAGGTCGACACCGAATGAGCAGTTCTTC.

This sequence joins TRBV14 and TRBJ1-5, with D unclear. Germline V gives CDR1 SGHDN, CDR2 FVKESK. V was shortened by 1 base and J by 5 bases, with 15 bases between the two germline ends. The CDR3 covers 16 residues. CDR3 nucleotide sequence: TGTGCCAGCAGCCAAGTCATACAGTGGAACCATCAGCCCCAGCATTTT. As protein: CASSQVIQWNHQPQHF.

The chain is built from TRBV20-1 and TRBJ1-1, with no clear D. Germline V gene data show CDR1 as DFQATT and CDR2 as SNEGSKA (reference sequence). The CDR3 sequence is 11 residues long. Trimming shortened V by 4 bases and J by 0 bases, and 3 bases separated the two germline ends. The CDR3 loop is CSAKLNTEAFF. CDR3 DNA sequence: TGCAGTGCTAAATTGAACACTGAAGCTTTCTTT.

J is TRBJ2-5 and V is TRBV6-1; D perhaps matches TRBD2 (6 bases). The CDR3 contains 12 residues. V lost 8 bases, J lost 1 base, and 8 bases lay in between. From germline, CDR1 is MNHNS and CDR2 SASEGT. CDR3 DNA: TGTGCCAGCGGGACTTTCCAAGAGACCCAGTACTTC. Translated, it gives CASGTFQETQYF.

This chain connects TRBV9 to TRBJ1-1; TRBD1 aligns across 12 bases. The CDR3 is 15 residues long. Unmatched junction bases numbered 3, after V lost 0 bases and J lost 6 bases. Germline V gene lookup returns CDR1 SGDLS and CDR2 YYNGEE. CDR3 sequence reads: CASSVDGTGGPEAFF. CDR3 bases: TGTGCCAGCAGCGTAGACGGGACAGGGGGCCCTGAAGCTTTCTTT.

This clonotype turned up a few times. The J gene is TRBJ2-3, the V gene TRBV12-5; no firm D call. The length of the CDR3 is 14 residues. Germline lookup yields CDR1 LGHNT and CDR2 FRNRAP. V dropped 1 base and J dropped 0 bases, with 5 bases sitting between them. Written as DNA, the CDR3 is TGTGCTAGTGGTTTGGGACTGAGCACAGATACGCAGTATTTT. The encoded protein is CASGLGLSTDTQYF.

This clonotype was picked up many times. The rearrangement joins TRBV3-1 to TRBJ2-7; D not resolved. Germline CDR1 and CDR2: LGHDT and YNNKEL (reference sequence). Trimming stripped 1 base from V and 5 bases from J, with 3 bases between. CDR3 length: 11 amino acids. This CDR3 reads CASSQGNEQYF. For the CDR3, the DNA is TGTGCCAGCAGCCAAGGAAACGAGCAGTACTTC.

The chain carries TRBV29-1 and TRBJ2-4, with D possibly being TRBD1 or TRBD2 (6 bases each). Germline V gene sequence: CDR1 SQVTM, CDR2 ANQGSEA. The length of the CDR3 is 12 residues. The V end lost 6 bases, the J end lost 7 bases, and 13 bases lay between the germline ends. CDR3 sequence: CSVLGGPNIQYF. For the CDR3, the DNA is TGCAGCGTCCTTGGGGGGCCGAACATTCAGTACTTC.

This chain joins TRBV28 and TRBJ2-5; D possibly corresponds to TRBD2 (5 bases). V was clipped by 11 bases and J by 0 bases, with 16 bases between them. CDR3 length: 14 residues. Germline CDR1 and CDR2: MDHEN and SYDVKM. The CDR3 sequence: CALKPADYQETQYF. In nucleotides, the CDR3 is TGTGCCCTTAAACCAGCGGACTACCAAGAGACCCAGTACTTC.

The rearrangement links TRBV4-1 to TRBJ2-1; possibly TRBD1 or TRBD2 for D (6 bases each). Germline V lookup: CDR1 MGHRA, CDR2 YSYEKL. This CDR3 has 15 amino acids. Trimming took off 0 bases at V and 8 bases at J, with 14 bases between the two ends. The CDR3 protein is CASSQDGGGYYEQFF. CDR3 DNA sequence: TGCGCCAGCAGCCAAGATGGAGGGGGTTACTATGAGCAGTTCTTC.

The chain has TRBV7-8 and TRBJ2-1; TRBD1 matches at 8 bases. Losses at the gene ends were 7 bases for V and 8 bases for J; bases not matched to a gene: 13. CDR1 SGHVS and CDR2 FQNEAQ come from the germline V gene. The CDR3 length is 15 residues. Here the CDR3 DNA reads TGTGCCAGCACCCGGGCAGGGGGCGTCCGCGATGAGCAGTTCTTC. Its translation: CASTRAGGVRDEQFF.

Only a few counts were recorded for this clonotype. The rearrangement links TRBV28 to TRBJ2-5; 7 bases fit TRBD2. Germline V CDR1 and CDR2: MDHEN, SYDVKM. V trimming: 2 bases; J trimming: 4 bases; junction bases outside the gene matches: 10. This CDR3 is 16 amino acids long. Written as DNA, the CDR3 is TGTGCCAGCAGTTTAAGTAGGATATTAGCGGGAGAGACCCAGTACTTC. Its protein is CASSLSRILAGETQYF. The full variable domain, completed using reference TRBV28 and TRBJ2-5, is DVKVTQSSRYLVKRTGEKVFLECVQDMDHENMFWYRQDPGLGLRLIYFSYDVKMKEKGDIPEGYSVSREKKERFSLILESASTNQTSMYLCASSLSRILAGETQYFGPGTRLLVL.

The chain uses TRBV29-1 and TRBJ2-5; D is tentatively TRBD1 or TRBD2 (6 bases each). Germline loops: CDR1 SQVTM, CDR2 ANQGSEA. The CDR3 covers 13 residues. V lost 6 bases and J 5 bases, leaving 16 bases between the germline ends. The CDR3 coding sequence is TGCAGCGTGCAGCTGGGGGGCGGGGAGACCCAGTACTTC. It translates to CSVQLGGGETQYF.

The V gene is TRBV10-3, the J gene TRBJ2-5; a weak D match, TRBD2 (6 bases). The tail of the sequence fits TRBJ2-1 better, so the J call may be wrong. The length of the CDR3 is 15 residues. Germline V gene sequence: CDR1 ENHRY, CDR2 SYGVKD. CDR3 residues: CAISESLAGRNEQFF. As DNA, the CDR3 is TGTGCCATCAGTGAGTCTTTGGCTGGGAGGAATGAGCAGTTCTTC.

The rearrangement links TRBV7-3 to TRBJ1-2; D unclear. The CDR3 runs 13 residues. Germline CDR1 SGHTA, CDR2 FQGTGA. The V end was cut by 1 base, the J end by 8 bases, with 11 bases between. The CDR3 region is CASSLRFLRGYTF. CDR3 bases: TGTGCCAGCAGCTTAAGGTTCCTAAGAGGCTACACCTTC.

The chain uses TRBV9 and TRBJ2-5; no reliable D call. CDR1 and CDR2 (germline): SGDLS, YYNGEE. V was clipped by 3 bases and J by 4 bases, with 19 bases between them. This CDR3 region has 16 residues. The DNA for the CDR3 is TGTGCCAGCAGCGCTCCTAGACCCGGCTTGTCAGAGACCCAGTACTTC. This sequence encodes CASSAPRPGLSETQYF.

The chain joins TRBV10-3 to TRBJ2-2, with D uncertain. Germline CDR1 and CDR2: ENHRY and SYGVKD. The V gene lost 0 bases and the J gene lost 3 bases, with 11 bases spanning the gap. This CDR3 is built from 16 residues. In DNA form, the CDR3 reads TGTGCCATCAGTGAGTCGACTCCGGCAGACACCGGGGAGCTGTTTTTT. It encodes CAISESTPADTGELFF.

The CDR3 region is CASSLGQRTEAFF. The DNA for the CDR3 is TGCGCCAGCAGCTTGGGGCAACGGACTGAAGCTTTCTTT. This chain links TRBV5-1 with TRBJ1-1; no clear D. This CDR3 is built from 13 residues. CDR1 SGHRS and CDR2 YFSETQ come from the germline V gene. V lost 0 bases and J 5 bases, leaving 8 bases between the germline ends. The variable domain in full, completed from reference TRBV5-1 and TRBJ1-1, reads KAGVTQTPRYLIKTRGQQVTLSCSPISGHRSVSWYQQTPGQGLQFLFEYFSETQRNKGNFPGRFSGRQFSNSRSEMNVSTLELGDSALYLCASSLGQRTEAFFGQGTRLTVV.